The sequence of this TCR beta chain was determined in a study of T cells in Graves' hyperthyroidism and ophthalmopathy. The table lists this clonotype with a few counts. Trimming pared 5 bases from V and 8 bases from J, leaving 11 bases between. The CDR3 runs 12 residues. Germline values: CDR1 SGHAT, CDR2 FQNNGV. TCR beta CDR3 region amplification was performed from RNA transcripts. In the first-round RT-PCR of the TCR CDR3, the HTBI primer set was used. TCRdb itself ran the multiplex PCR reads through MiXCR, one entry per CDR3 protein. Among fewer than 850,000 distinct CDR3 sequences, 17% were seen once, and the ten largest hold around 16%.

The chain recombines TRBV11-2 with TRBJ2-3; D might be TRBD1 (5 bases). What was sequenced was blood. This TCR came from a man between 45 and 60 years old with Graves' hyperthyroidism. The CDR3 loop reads CASSQAGFTQYF. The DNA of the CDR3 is TGTGCCAGCAGCCAAGCAGGGTTTACGCAGTATTTT.